The rows below give T cell receptor beta chains drawn from one sample of a study of blood T cell repertoires in COVID-19. Sequenced by immunoSEQ multiplex PCR; TCRdb stores in-frame clones only, minus some. The data show some 320,000 clones, approximately 85% seen once. Input material: peripheral blood. The receptors originated from a human donor in a cohort sampled during active COVID-19. The CDR3 runs from the conserved cysteine through the conserved F or W.

j_call v_call cdr3_aa
TRBJ1-6 TRBV11-2 CASSSLNSPLHF
TRBJ1-1 TRBV7-3 CASSFRRNTEAFF
TRBJ1-1 TRBV30 CAWSEPGQGVGDTEAFF
TRBJ2-7 TRBV5-1 CASSLVGTTPRSYEQYF
TRBJ2-2 TRBV7-3 CASSPIAAGELFF
TRBJ1-1 TRBV9 CASSAPGTGGLF
TRBJ1-6 TRBV6-6 CASSSISVASPLHF
TRBJ1-5 TRBV6-5 CASRRTGGAGQPQHF
TRBJ1-4 TRBV2 CASINGTGRTNEKLFF
TRBJ2-2 TRBV9 CATGTGNTGELFF
TRBJ1-5 TRBV2 CASSAGLGQPQHF
TRBJ2-1 TRBV10-1 CASSEGRGSYNEQFF